This passage covers 8 T cell receptor beta chains from one sample sequenced in a study of shared clonotypes between healthy human individuals. The protocol was immunoSEQ multiplex PCR, while the TCRdb copy is restricted to in-frame clones and leaves out a portion. The data show about 1.1 million clones, with 70% to 80% seen just once and 0.55% to 0.7% held by the top ten. Material: memory CD4+ T cells from PBMCs. Subset specified: CD45RA-negative fraction. The receptor source for this set is a man aged 18 to 35 in good health. Some clones in this sample may be carry-over from other donors' samples.

The chain carries TRBV28 and TRBJ1-1, with 9 bases matching TRBD1. The CDR3 is 15 amino acids. Trimming at V came to 5 bases and at J to 6 bases, leaving 10 bases not matched to a gene. Per the germline V gene, CDR1 is MDHEN and CDR2 is SYDVKM. The CDR3 bases are TGTGCCAGCAGTACCCCGACAGGGGGTAATGCTGAAGCTTTCTTT. Amino acid sequence: CASSTPTGGNAEAFF.

The V call is TRBV5-4, the J call TRBJ2-2; TRBD2 agrees at 9 bases. The CDR3 covers 16 residues. V lost 3 bases to trimming and J lost 5 bases; unmatched junction nucleotides: 8. Germline V CDR1 and CDR2: SGHNT, YYREEE (reference sequence). The CDR3 sequence: CASSYLRLADTGELFF. CDR3 coding DNA: TGTGCCAGCAGCTACCTGCGACTAGCGGATACCGGGGAGCTGTTTTTT. Complete variable domain (other parts from reference TRBV5-4 and TRBJ2-2): ETGVTQSPTHLIKTRGQQVTLRCSSQSGHNTVSWYQQALGQGPQFIFQYYREEENGRGNFPPRFSGLQFPNYSSELNVNALELDDSALYLCASSYLRLADTGELFFGEGSRLTVL.

This clone came up a few times. The chain recombines TRBV2 with TRBJ1-1, with a tentative D call TRBD1 (5 bases). Trimming removed 10 bases at V and 9 bases at J, with 6 bases between. Germline CDR1 reads SNHLY; CDR2 reads FYNNEI. The CDR3 is made up of 8 amino acids. The CDR3 coding sequence is TGTGCCAAGGGGAAAGCTTTCTTT. Its translation: CAKGKAFF.

The chain is built from TRBV7-9 and TRBJ2-1; 7 nucleotides agree with TRBD2. This CDR3 has 19 residues. Germline CDR1 is SEHNR and CDR2 is FQNEAQ (reference sequence). J lost 5 bases, V lost 1 base, and 17 bases had no gene match. Here the CDR3 DNA reads TGTGCCAGCAGCTTAGGGGTTTTCAGCGGGACCACGTCAAACAATGAGCAGTTCTTC. Protein: CASSLGVFSGTTSNNEQFF.

The rearrangement links TRBV7-2 to TRBJ1-4, with D tentatively TRBD1 (6 bases). The CDR3 runs to 13 residues. Trimming stripped 5 bases from V and 7 bases from J, with 11 bases between. Germline lookup yields CDR1 SGHTA and CDR2 FQGNSA. This CDR3 is CASSTRTVEKLFF. The CDR3 nucleotides are TGTGCCAGCAGCACCCGGACAGTTGAAAAACTGTTTTTT.

This rearrangement joins TRBV6-4 to TRBJ1-2; possibly TRBD1 for D (6 bases). From germline, CDR1 is MRHNA and CDR2 SNTAGT. Trimming stripped 2 bases from V and 6 bases from J, with 16 bases between. This CDR3 comprises 15 residues. CDR3 protein: CASSDAPGGLNGYTF. CDR3 in DNA: TGTGCCAGCAGTGACGCCCCGGGGGGCCTGAATGGCTACACCTTC.

In this sample, this clone turned up once. The chain joins TRBV5-1 to TRBJ2-2; tentative D call: TRBD1 (5 bases). This CDR3 comprises 16 residues. Germline V gene sequence: CDR1 SGHRS, CDR2 YFSETQ. The germline V and J ends were trimmed by 1 base and 0 bases, with 10 bases remaining between them. CDR3 bases: TGCGCCAGCAGCTTGTTGCAGGGCCCGAACACCGGGGAGCTGTTTTTT. It yields the protein CASSLLQGPNTGELFF.

The table lists this clone with a few counts. Other nucleotide sequences from this sample produce the same CDR3. This rearrangement joins TRBV9 to TRBJ1-1, with no clear D. The V gene lost 2 bases and the J gene lost 0 bases, with 5 bases spanning the gap. Per the germline V gene, CDR1 is SGDLS and CDR2 is YYNGEE. CDR3 length equals 13 residues. The CDR3 nucleotides read TGTGCCAGCAGCGTCGCTATGAACACTGAAGCTTTCTTT. Amino acids: CASSVAMNTEAFF.